Reported below is one T cell receptor beta chain. This clone was seen only once. Its antigen is not yet known. Within one base of it there is no much larger clone, and no base qualities were kept. The junction carries 5 bases between V and J, which are trimmed by 0 bases and 0 bases respectively. From a lookup of the germline V gene, CDR1 and CDR2 are KGHSH and LQKENI. The CDR3 runs 15 amino acids, cysteine and phenylalanine included. Only the CDR3 part of the read is kept: 45 bases, read in frame from the first base. The sample comes from a study of T cell responses to AZD1222 COVID-19 vaccine (dated by TCRdb to about 2021). Study-wide context: AZD1222 recipients given second doses at about 4 weeks or at about 12 weeks were pooled, since spike-specific TCR depth and breadth were not found to differ between the two schedules. A total of 233 trial participants underwent TCR sequencing, of whom approximately 200 had received two doses of AZD1222 and 26 had received two doses of the MenACWY control vaccine. Trial participants were enrolled by age into 18-55, 56-69 and 70-plus year subgroups, with roughly 150, 30 and 60 TCR-sequenced participants respectively.

The CDR3 regions of human TCRbeta chains were analyzed by immunosequencing. The source study handled its data this way. Repertoire TCRs were matched against a reference library of SARS-CoV-2-specific TCRs generated with the MIRA antigen-specificity platform. Breadth meant the fraction of unique TCRs that were SARS-CoV-2-associated, whereas depth meant the fraction of total T cells that were SARS-CoV-2-associated. Using the MIRA data, each spike-specific TCR was assigned both to the spike region to which the TCR was reactive and to a CD4 or CD8 class. Log10-transformed breadth and depth values were compared by one-way ANOVA with Sidak's multiple comparisons tests. TCRdb carries this immuneACCESS record with in-frame sequences only. Its versions omit some clonotypes, under half of them owing to an unresolved V gene in the studies checked, with the rest unexplained. V, J and clone size are those of that table, while D and trimming were read from the DNA. This sample gives about 180,000 clones in total; about nine tenths of them show up just once. The ten largest clones represent 1.5% of the sample.

The meaning of the sample's time point label: baseline before first vaccination. Vaccinee samples came from UK trials COV001 and COV002, including a single-blind randomized controlled phase 2/3 trial of AZD1222 (ChAdOx1 nCoV-19) in healthy adults. Trial participant PBMC samples were collected at day 0 and day 28 after the second dose for TCRbeta chain sequencing. Beyond this particular receptor, the publication reports: No day 14 peak-response samples were available, so repertoires were characterized only after the peak T cell response. A significant rise in spike-specific TCR breadth and depth was observed after two AZD1222 doses relative to day 0 and relative to MenACWY recipients. The 56-69-year group was small, and its depth increase did not reach significance, likely because of low power. Conclusions about previously exposed vaccinees were limited because only six AZD1222 recipients were SARS-CoV-2 seropositive at baseline. CD4 TCRs associated with the vaccine covered the entire spike protein, and the dominant responses were in regions 160-218 and 743-854. Reportedly, close to half of the unique spike-specific TCRs recognized epitopes lying outside the regions that are mutated in the B.1.351 and B.1.1.7 variants. Most participants were white British and females outnumbered males, and the authors suggested that clonal diversity may have been underestimated.

Sequenced material: peripheral blood, taken on day 0 of AZD1222 vaccination. The chain employs TRBV18 and TRBJ2-2; the D gene lacks a confident call. The TCR originated in an adult in good health. CDR3 protein: CASSPPSANTGELFF. The sequenced DNA is TGTGCCAGCTCACCACCGTCAGCGAACACCGGGGAGCTGTTTTTT.